This entry lists 19 T cell receptor beta chains sequenced from one sample in a study of radiotherapy plus CTLA-4 blockade in lung cancer. Only in-frame clones appear in the TCRdb table, and some are missing; sequencing was by immunoSEQ multiplex PCR. The table lists fewer than 95,000 clones, about four fifths of them singletons. Sequenced material: peripheral blood, taken from a patient treated with radiotherapy plus ipilimumab. All receptors come from a human donor with non-small cell lung cancer who had stable disease on radiotherapy plus ipilimumab.

The DNA of the CDR3 is TGCAGCGTTGAAGCTTTTGGGCGGGAGCAGTACTTC. Translation gives CSVEAFGREQYF. The J gene is TRBJ2-7, the V gene TRBV29-1; D is undetermined. Trimming took 1 base from V and 7 from J, leaving 11 bases between them. The CDR3 loop spans 12 amino acids. The germline V gene encodes CDR1 SQVTM and CDR2 ANQGSEA.

This clone was seen just once. The chain couples TRBV6-5 to TRBJ2-1; 10 bases agree with TRBD1. J gave up 1 base and V 4 bases, and 4 bases lay outside the gene matches. The CDR3 sequence is 16 residues long. In germline, CDR1 is MNHEY, CDR2 SVGAGI. The CDR3 DNA sequence: TGTGCCAGCAGTTGGGGACAGGGGAGGTCCTACAATGAGCAGTTCTTC. It specifies CASSWGQGRSYNEQFF.

The chain has TRBV2 and TRBJ1-1; D remains ambiguous. Per germline, CDR1 SNHLY and CDR2 FYNNEI. V was cut by 1 base and J by 0 bases, with 12 bases left in between. The CDR3 loop spans 16 amino acids. In DNA form, the CDR3 reads TGTGCCAGCAGTGAAGACGGAACTTCCCTGAACACTGAAGCTTTCTTT. Its translation is CASSEDGTSLNTEAFF.

This chain connects TRBV7-2 to TRBJ2-7, with D perhaps TRBD1 (5 bases). Germline V gene sequence: CDR1 SGHTA, CDR2 FQGNSA. The ends were cut back, 6 bases at V and 0 bases at J, with 9 bases in the middle. The CDR3 has 13 residues. In nucleotides, the CDR3 is TGTGCCAGCAGTTCCAGGGCCTCCTACGAGCAGTACTTC. Amino acids: CASSSRASYEQYF.

The rearrangement uses TRBV30 and TRBJ2-5, with 15 positions matching TRBD2. J lost 5 bases, V lost 3 bases, and 7 bases had no gene match. Germline values: CDR1 GTSNPN, CDR2 SVGIG (reference sequence). The CDR3 extends over 16 amino acids. The CDR3 sequence: CAWSGLAGGPGETQYF. The CDR3 nucleotides are TGTGCCTGGAGCGGACTAGCGGGAGGGCCAGGGGAGACCCAGTACTTC.

This sequence joins TRBV7-3 and TRBJ1-2; D unresolved. The CDR3 has 13 residues. V was clipped by 4 bases and J by 4 bases, with 10 bases between them. Germline V CDR1 and CDR2: SGHTA, FQGTGA. The DNA of the CDR3 is TGTGCCAGCAGCTCCAGGAAGGGCTATGGCTACACCTTC. Its translation: CASSSRKGYGYTF.

The gene calls are TRBV6-6 and TRBJ1-5; no reliable D call. Germline values: CDR1 MNHNY, CDR2 SVGAGI (reference sequence). The V end lost 6 bases, the J end lost 0 bases, and 3 bases lay between the germline ends. The CDR3 contains 12 residues. The DNA for the CDR3 is TGTGCCAGCAGGGCTAGCAATCAGCCCCAGCATTTT. Its protein product is CASRASNQPQHF.

This chain connects TRBV7-2 to TRBJ1-5; no firm D call. Trimming took off 3 bases at V and 2 bases at J, with 11 bases between the two ends. The CDR3 spans 15 residues. Germline V gene sequence: CDR1 SGHTA, CDR2 FQGNSA. The DNA of the CDR3 is TGTGCCAGCAGCTTGGTAGGGAACGGCAATCAGCCCCAGCATTTT. Translating it yields CASSLVGNGNQPQHF.

As regards this clone: Other DNA sequences in this specimen translate into the identical CDR3. The chain joins TRBV18 to TRBJ2-1, with D unresolved. CDR3 length equals 15 residues. Trimming pared 3 bases from V and 0 bases from J, leaving 9 bases between. Germline loops: CDR1 KGHSH, CDR2 LQKENI. The CDR3 region is CASSPDQSSYNEQFF. The CDR3 DNA is TGTGCCAGCTCACCCGACCAGAGCTCCTACAATGAGCAGTTCTTC.

This chain links TRBV6-4 with TRBJ2-3; D uncertain. Germline V gene data show CDR1 as MRHNA and CDR2 as SNTAGT. The CDR3 is made up of 13 amino acids. V was trimmed by 3 bases and J by 2 bases, leaving 6 bases between them. The CDR3 DNA reads as TGTGCCAGCAGTGAGGGATTCACAGATACGCAGTATTTT. It translates to CASSEGFTDTQYF.

The chain recombines TRBV28 with TRBJ1-1; D is ambiguous. The V end lost 8 bases, the J end lost 8 bases, and 21 bases lay between the germline ends. Germline CDR1 MDHEN, CDR2 SYDVKM. This CDR3 has 14 residues. The CDR3 nucleotides read TGTGCCAGCTTTCCTCCGGGCCGGGAAAGGGAAGCTTTCTTT. It yields the protein CASFPPGREREAFF. The full variable domain, completed using reference TRBV28 and TRBJ1-1, is DVKVTQSSRYLVKRTGEKVFLECVQDMDHENMFWYRQDPGLGLRLIYFSYDVKMKEKGDIPEGYSVSREKKERFSLILESASTNQTSMYLCASFPPGREREAFFGQGTRLTVV.

With respect to this clone: Given the absence of the conserved phenylalanine or tryptophan at the CDR3 end, a read error is likely. J is TRBJ2-7 and V is TRBV28; either TRBD1 or TRBD2 may fit D (5 bases each). Deletions cut 5 bases from V and 2 bases from J, with 13 bases between. CDR1 MDHEN and CDR2 SYDVKM come from the germline V gene. The CDR3 covers 14 residues. CDR3 coding DNA: TGTGCCAGCAGTCCTGGACTGGGGGCCTACGAGCAGTACCTC. Translation: CASSPGLGAYEQYL.

V and J are TRBV27 and TRBJ2-7, with D hard to call. CDR3 length: 13 amino acids. Trimming removed 6 bases from V and 0 bases from J, with 9 bases in between. Germline V lookup: CDR1 MNHEY, CDR2 SMNVEV (reference sequence). CDR3 DNA: TGTGCCAGCAGCCGGACGGGCTCCTACGAGCAGTACTTC. This encodes CASSRTGSYEQYF.

The chain combines TRBV6-5 with TRBJ2-7; D is possibly TRBD1 (6 bases). V lost 7 bases and J lost 3, with 13 bases in between. Germline CDR1 reads MNHEY; CDR2 reads SVGAGI. This CDR3 is 13 amino acids long. The CDR3 spells CASKWDTGYEQYF. CDR3 in DNA: TGTGCCAGCAAATGGGACACCGGCTACGAGCAGTACTTC.

This chain uses TRBV6-6 with TRBJ1-1; D possibly corresponds to TRBD1 (5 bases). The CDR3 is 14 residues long. V gave up 7 bases and J gave up 2 bases, with 14 bases separating them. Germline CDR1 reads MNHNY; CDR2 reads SVGAGI (reference sequence). The CDR3: CASTPSQGNTEAFF. In DNA form, the CDR3 reads TGTGCCAGCACCCCATCCCAGGGAAACACTGAAGCTTTCTTT.

CDR3 nucleotides: TGTGCCAGCAGCTTAGCGATGGGCTACGAGCAGTACTTC. Amino acids: CASSLAMGYEQYF. This sequence joins TRBV7-9 and TRBJ2-7; D is uncertain. Per the germline V gene, CDR1 is SEHNR and CDR2 is FQNEAQ (reference sequence). The CDR3 contains 13 residues. With 0 bases removed from V and 3 bases from J, the gap between germline ends came to 6 bases.

The rearrangement links TRBV19 to TRBJ2-3; D is unresolved. V shed 7 bases and J shed 0 bases, with 11 bases lying between them. CDR1 is LNHDA, CDR2 SQIVND, per germline (reference sequence). The CDR3 spans 14 residues. CDR3 nucleotide sequence: TGTGCCAGTACCGGACCTATGAGCACAGATACGCAGTATTTT. It codes for CASTGPMSTDTQYF.

This clone was seen only once. The DNA of the CDR3 is TGTGCCAGCTCACCACAGCAAGAGACCCAGTACTTC. Translating gives CASSPQQETQYF. The gene calls are TRBV18 and TRBJ2-5; D gene ambiguous. Germline-derived CDR1 and CDR2 are KGHSH and LQKENI. V shed 1 base and J shed 2 bases, with 2 bases lying between them. The CDR3 covers 12 residues.

V is TRBV10-2 and J is TRBJ2-7; 11 bases are shared with TRBD2. Germline V gene sequence: CDR1 WSHSY, CDR2 SAAADI. The CDR3 totals 15 residues. With V trimmed by 5 bases and J by 0 bases, 3 bases remained unmatched. CDR3 region: CASSTGTSGSYEQYF. CDR3 DNA: TGCGCCAGCAGTACCGGGACTAGCGGCTCCTACGAGCAGTACTTC.